Listed here are 23 T cell receptor beta chains from one sample, sequenced in a study of T cells in localized non-small cell lung cancer. Profiled with immunoSEQ multiplex PCR; TCRdb holds only in-frame clones, not every one. Among 45,000 to 65,000 clones listed, about 87% were seen once. Material: peripheral blood, obtained before any cancer treatment. The receptors come from a man aged 40 to 69 with stage I squamous cell lung carcinoma.

The V call is TRBV11-3, the J call TRBJ1-3, with 10 bases aligning to TRBD1. The CDR3 is made up of 16 amino acids. Germline V gene lookup returns CDR1 SGHNT and CDR2 YENEEA. V trimming: 1 base; J trimming: 2 bases; junction bases outside the gene matches: 2. CDR3 nucleotide sequence: TGTGCCAGCAGCTTAGGGGGACAGGGGACTGGAAACACCATATATTTT. Protein product: CASSLGGQGTGNTIYF.

The V and J genes are TRBV29-1 and TRBJ1-1, with 8 bases fitting TRBD1. This CDR3 has 14 residues. The germline V gene has CDR1 SQVTM and CDR2 ANQGSEA. J lost 1 base, V lost 4 bases, and 5 bases had no gene match. The CDR3 protein is CSVAHTGGNTEAFF. The DNA of the CDR3 is TGCAGCGTTGCGCATACAGGGGGGAACACTGAAGCTTTCTTT.

The chain couples TRBV6-5 to TRBJ1-5; 7 nucleotides align to TRBD1. V shed 0 bases, J shed 5 bases, and the junction held 4 bases outside the gene matches. The germline V gene encodes CDR1 MNHEY and CDR2 SVGAGI. The CDR3 spans 15 residues. The CDR3 loop is CASSYSNQGDQPQHF. The CDR3 region has the DNA TGTGCCAGCAGTTACTCGAACCAGGGGGATCAGCCCCAGCATTTT.

The genes are TRBV7-3 and TRBJ2-5; the D gene is possibly TRBD2 (5 bases). The ends were cut back, 5 bases at V and 5 bases at J, with 12 bases in the middle. The CDR3 length is 13 residues. CDR1 is SGHTA and CDR2 is FQGTGA in the germline V gene. The CDR3 here is CASSLSEVETQYF. In nucleotides, the CDR3 is TGTGCCAGCAGCCTCTCGGAGGTGGAGACCCAGTACTTC.

The rearrangement links TRBV14 to TRBJ1-2; 8 positions match TRBD1. Germline V gene sequence: CDR1 SGHDN, CDR2 FVKESK. Trimming removed 0 bases from V and 7 bases from J; junction bases left unmatched: 13. This CDR3 is built from 17 residues. The CDR3 nucleotides read TGTGCCAGCAGCCAAGATTACCCCCCGGGACAGGACGGTGGCTACACCTTC. This gives the protein CASSQDYPPGQDGGYTF.

Only a few counts were recorded for this clone. The rearrangement joins TRBV29-1 to TRBJ2-1; 7 bases are shared with TRBD1. V gave up 4 bases and J gave up 6 bases; unmatched junction bases: 9. Germline CDR1 and CDR2: SQVTM and ANQGSEA. The CDR3 extends over 14 amino acids. As DNA, the CDR3 is TGCAGCGTTGGTCAGACAGGGCTCTCCAATGAGCAGTTCTTC. This encodes CSVGQTGLSNEQFF.

The chain couples TRBV20-1 to TRBJ2-5; D is undetermined. There are 11 residues in the CDR3. Trimming left V 0 bases short and J 6 bases short, with 5 bases between. The germline V gene has CDR1 DFQATT and CDR2 SNEGSKA (reference sequence). CDR3 DNA: TGCAGTGCTAGAGACCCTAAGACCCAGTACTTC. It specifies CSARDPKTQYF.

This clone appeared a single time. The chain uses TRBV19 and TRBJ2-1; the match to TRBD2 covers 9 bases. The CDR3 consists of 15 residues. With V trimmed by 5 bases and J by 10 bases, 12 bases remained unmatched. The germline V gene encodes CDR1 LNHDA and CDR2 SQIVND (reference sequence). In nucleotides, the CDR3 is TGTGCCAGTAGTGCCATGTCAGCGGGAGGCTTAGAGCAGTTCTTC. It specifies CASSAMSAGGLEQFF.

CDR3 coding DNA: TGTGCCAGTAGTATTGAGTATGGAGGGGTCGGAAGCACTGAAGCTTTCTTT. Residues: CASSIEYGGVGSTEAFF. The chain carries TRBV19 and TRBJ1-1, with D perhaps matching TRBD1 (5 bases). This CDR3 has 17 amino acids. V was pared by 3 bases and J by 4 bases, with 21 bases between. Germline V gene data show CDR1 as LNHDA and CDR2 as SQIVND (reference sequence).

The gene calls are TRBV2 and TRBJ2-1, with 8 bases matching TRBD2. Germline CDR1 is SNHLY and CDR2 is FYNNEI. The J segment lost 10 bases and the V segment lost 3 bases, leaving 8 bases of the junction unmatched. This CDR3 is 14 amino acids long. The CDR3 protein is CASSEGAGVGEQFF. CDR3 sequence (DNA): TGTGCCAGCAGTGAGGGAGCGGGAGTGGGGGAGCAGTTCTTC.

V gene TRBV30 combines with J gene TRBJ2-2, with D perhaps assigned TRBD1 or TRBD2 (5 bases each). Germline V gives CDR1 GTSNPN, CDR2 SVGIG (reference sequence). Trimming cost V 2 bases and J 5 bases, with 15 bases left between them. The CDR3 totals 15 residues. CDR3 coding DNA: TGTGCCTGGAGTCGCGGGCAGGGAAGAACCGGGGAGCTGTTTTTT. It translates to CAWSRGQGRTGELFF.

V and J are TRBV4-2 and TRBJ1-1; D may be TRBD1 (5 bases). Germline values: CDR1 LGHNA, CDR2 YNFKEQ. Between the trimmed V and J ends, which lost 1 base and 8 bases, there was a span of 8 bases. This CDR3 region has 12 residues. For the CDR3, the DNA is TGTGCCAGCAGCCAAGTGGAGGGGGAAGCTTTCTTT. This codes for CASSQVEGEAFF.

The chain carries TRBV4-3 and TRBJ2-5, with 10 bases lining up with TRBD2. This CDR3 comprises 16 residues. Trimming at V came to 4 bases and at J to 0 bases, leaving 5 bases not matched to a gene. The V gene's germline CDR1 is LGHNA and CDR2 YSLEER. CDR3 protein: CASSLGLAANQETQYF. The CDR3 bases are TGCGCCAGCAGCCTCGGACTAGCGGCAAACCAAGAGACCCAGTACTTC.

V usage is TRBV10-1 and J usage is TRBJ1-1; 8 bases are a match to TRBD1. With V trimmed by 5 bases and J by 8 bases, 22 bases remained unmatched. Germline CDR1 WNHNN, CDR2 SYGVQD (reference sequence). The CDR3 totals 18 residues. CDR3 bases: TGCGCCAGCAGTTATAACCAGGGGGCTACTGGGACGCGAGGAGAAGCTTTCTTT. The encoded protein is CASSYNQGATGTRGEAFF.

Only a few counts were recorded for this clone. The chain combines TRBV5-1 with TRBJ2-7; 10 bases are shared with TRBD1. The germline gives CDR1 SGHRS, CDR2 YFSETQ. CDR3 length: 15 residues. V was pared by 4 bases and J by 3 bases, with 7 bases of the junction left unmatched. CDR3 DNA: TGCGCCAGCAGCACGGGACAGGGGAGGAACTACGAGCAGTACTTC. This sequence encodes CASSTGQGRNYEQYF.

The chain links TRBV18 to TRBJ2-3; D is unresolved. The CDR3 covers 13 residues. Germline V gives CDR1 KGHSH, CDR2 LQKENI. V was trimmed by 6 bases and J by 0 bases, leaving 7 bases between them. CDR3 DNA sequence: TGTGCCAGCTCGCAAACTAGCACAGATACGCAGTATTTT. Translation gives CASSQTSTDTQYF.

This sequence joins TRBV5-1 and TRBJ2-5; D is possibly TRBD2 (5 bases). The DNA end favors TRBJ2-7, so the J call may be wrong. Germline CDR1 is SGHRS and CDR2 is YFSETQ. CDR3 length: 15 residues. The CDR3 nucleotides read TGCGCCAGCAGCCTAGCAAGGACCGGTGGCTACGAGCAGTACTTC. Translated: CASSLARTGGYEQYF.

The rearrangement links TRBV18 to TRBJ2-3; 10 bases map to TRBD1. The CDR3 has 14 amino acids. The J segment lost 3 bases and the V segment lost 7 bases, leaving 4 bases of the junction unmatched. The germline gives CDR1 KGHSH, CDR2 LQKENI. CDR3 loop: CASYRDRGTDTQYF. CDR3 bases: TGTGCCAGCTACCGGGACAGGGGAACAGATACGCAGTATTTT.

For this clone: One end of the junction is discordant with germline, which a read error may explain. J is TRBJ1-6 and V is TRBV7-6; weak D call: TRBD1 (5 bases). The length of the CDR3 is 13 residues. The V gene's germline CDR1 is SGHVS and CDR2 FNYEAQ. In DNA form, the CDR3 reads TGTGCCAGCAGCCAAACCATAGGGGCACCTCTCCACTTT. Its protein product is CASSQTIGAPLHF.

V usage is TRBV25-1 and J usage is TRBJ2-7, with a weak D call TRBD1 (6 bases). V was shortened by 4 bases and J by 2 bases, with 9 bases between the two germline ends. The CDR3 extends over 13 amino acids. CDR1 is MGHDK and CDR2 is SYGVNS in the germline V gene. CDR3 sequence: CASSAGAPYEQYF. DNA of the CDR3: TGTGCCAGCAGTGCAGGGGCACCCTACGAGCAGTACTTC.

The chain employs TRBV28 and TRBJ2-5, with 11 positions matching TRBD1. The CDR3 is 17 residues long. Germline assignment: CDR1 MDHEN and CDR2 SYDVKM. The J segment lost 4 bases and the V segment lost 6 bases, leaving 13 bases of the junction unmatched. The CDR3 coding sequence is TGTGCCAGCAGAAGGGACAGGGGGACGACAGTGGCAGAGACCCAGTACTTC. Its translation is CASRRDRGTTVAETQYF.

V and J are TRBV5-1 and TRBJ2-3; no clear D gene. Trimming pared 3 bases from V and 3 bases from J, leaving 11 bases between. This CDR3 has 14 amino acids. Germline V gene data show CDR1 as SGHRS and CDR2 as YFSETQ. The CDR3, as DNA: TGCGCCAGCAGCTCGACCGGAAGGACAGATACGCAGTATTTT. This sequence encodes CASSSTGRTDTQYF.

The chain joins TRBV7-3 to TRBJ2-7, with 11 bases identical to TRBD2. Trimming at V came to 5 bases and at J to 7 bases, leaving 16 bases not matched to a gene. Germline V CDR1 and CDR2: SGHTA, FQGTGA. The CDR3 consists of 17 residues. The CDR3 DNA reads TGTGCCAGCAGCCTAGATGGGACTAGCGGACGACTGGGAGAGCAGTACTTC. Protein sequence: CASSLDGTSGRLGEQYF.